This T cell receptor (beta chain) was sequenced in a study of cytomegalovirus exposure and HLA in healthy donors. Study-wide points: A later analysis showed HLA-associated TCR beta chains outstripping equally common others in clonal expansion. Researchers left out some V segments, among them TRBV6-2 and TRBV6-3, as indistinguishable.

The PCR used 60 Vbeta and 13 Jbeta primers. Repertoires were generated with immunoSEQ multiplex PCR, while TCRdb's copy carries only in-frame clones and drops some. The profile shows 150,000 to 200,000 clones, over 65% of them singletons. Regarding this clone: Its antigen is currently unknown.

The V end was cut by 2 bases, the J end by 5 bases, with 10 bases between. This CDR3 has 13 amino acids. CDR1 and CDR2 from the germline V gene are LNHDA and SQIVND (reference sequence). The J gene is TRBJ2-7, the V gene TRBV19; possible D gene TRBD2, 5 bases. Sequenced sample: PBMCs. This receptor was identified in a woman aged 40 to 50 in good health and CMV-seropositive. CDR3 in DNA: TGTGCCAGTAGTATACTGCCCGGGAACGAGCAGTACTTC. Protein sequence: CASSILPGNEQYF.